This T cell receptor (beta chain) was profiled in a study of cytomegalovirus exposure and HLA in healthy donors. Study information: The study's early data release held some 85 million unique TCRs from HLA-typed donors. The study, taken as a whole, reports: Roughly uniform depth of sequencing across donors was assumed in presence/absence analyses. Cytomegalovirus association was assigned to under 200 TCR beta chains.

Germline CDR1 is SNHLY and CDR2 is FYNNEI. CDR3 length: 16 amino acids. V was clipped by 10 bases and J by 4 bases; unmatched bases: 11. This clone was picked up a small number of times. What it recognizes is unknown. The PCR had 60 Vbeta and 13 Jbeta primers. Profiling relied on immunoSEQ multiplex PCR, and the TCRdb table lists in-frame clones only, not all of them. The repertoire includes some 98,000 clones, around 67% of them detected once, and around 2.3% sits in the top ten. Input material: PBMCs. The rearrangement links TRBV2 to TRBJ2-1; 12 nucleotides align to TRBD2. The clonotype originates from a man aged 50 to 59 in good health and CMV-seronegative. In DNA form, the CDR3 reads TGTGCCACAAGGAAACTAGCGGGGGGAGTTTACAATGAGCAGTTCTTC. Encoded protein: CATRKLAGGVYNEQFF. Drawing the rest from reference TRBV2 and TRBJ2-1, the complete variable domain is EPEVTQTPSHQVTQMGQEVILRCVPISNHLYFYWYRQILGQKVEFLVSFYNNEISEKSEIFDDQFSVERPDGSNFTLKIRSTKLEDSAMYFCATRKLAGGVYNEQFFGPGTRLTVL.